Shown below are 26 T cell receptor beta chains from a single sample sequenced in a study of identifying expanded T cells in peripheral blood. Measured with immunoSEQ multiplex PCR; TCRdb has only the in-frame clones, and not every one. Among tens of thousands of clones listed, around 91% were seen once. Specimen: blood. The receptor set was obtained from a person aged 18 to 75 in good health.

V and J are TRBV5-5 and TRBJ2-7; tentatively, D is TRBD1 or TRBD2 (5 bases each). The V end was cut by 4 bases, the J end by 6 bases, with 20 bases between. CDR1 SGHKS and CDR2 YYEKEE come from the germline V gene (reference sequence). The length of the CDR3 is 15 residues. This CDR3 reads CASSPGGAAEREQYF. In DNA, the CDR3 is TGTGCCAGCAGCCCTGGGGGAGCGGCCGAGCGCGAGCAGTACTTC. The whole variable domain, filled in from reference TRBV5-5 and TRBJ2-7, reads DAGVTQSPTHLIKTRGQQVTLRCSPISGHKSVSWYQQVLGQGPQFIFQYYEKEERGRGNFPDRFSARQFPNYSSELNVNALLLGDSALYLCASSPGGAAEREQYFGPGTRLTVT.

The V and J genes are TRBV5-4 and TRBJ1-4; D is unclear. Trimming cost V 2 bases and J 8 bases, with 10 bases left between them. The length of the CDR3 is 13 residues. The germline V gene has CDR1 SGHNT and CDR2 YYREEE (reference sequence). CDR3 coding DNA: TGTGCCAGCAGCTTTCCCGGGGAGGAAAAACTGTTTTTT. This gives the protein CASSFPGEEKLFF.

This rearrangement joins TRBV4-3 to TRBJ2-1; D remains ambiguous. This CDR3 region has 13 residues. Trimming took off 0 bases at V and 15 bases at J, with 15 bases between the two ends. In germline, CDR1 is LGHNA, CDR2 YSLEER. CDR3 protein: CASSQELLMVPFF. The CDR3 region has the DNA TGCGCCAGCAGCCAAGAACTTCTCATGGTCCCGTTCTTC.

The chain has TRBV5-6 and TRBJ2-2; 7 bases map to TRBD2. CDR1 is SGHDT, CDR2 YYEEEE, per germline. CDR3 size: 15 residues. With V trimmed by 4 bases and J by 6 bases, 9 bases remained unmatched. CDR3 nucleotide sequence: TGTGCCAGCAGCCCCGGGACTGGGAGGGCCGGGGAGCTGTTTTTT. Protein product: CASSPGTGRAGELFF.

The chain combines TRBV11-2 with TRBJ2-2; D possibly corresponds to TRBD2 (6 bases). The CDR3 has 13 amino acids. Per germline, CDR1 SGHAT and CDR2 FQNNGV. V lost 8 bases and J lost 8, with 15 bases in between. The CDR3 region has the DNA TGTGCCAGCGGACCGGCCCGGGAGGGGGAGCTGTTTTTT. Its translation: CASGPAREGELFF.

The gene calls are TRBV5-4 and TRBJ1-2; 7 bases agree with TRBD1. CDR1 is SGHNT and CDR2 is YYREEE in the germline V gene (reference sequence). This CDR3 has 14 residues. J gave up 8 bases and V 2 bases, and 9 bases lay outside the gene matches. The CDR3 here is CASSLNRGDRGYTF. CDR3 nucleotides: TGTGCCAGCAGCTTAAACAGGGGAGATCGGGGCTACACCTTC. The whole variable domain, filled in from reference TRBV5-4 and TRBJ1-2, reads ETGVTQSPTHLIKTRGQQVTLRCSSQSGHNTVSWYQQALGQGPQFIFQYYREEENGRGNFPPRFSGLQFPNYSSELNVNALELDDSALYLCASSLNRGDRGYTFGSGTRLTVV.

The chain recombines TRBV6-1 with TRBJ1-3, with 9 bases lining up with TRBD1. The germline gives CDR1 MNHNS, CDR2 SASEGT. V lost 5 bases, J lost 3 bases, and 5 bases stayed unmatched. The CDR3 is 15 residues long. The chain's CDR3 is CASSLQGAHGNTIYF. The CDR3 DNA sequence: TGTGCCAGCAGTCTACAGGGGGCTCATGGAAACACCATATATTTT.

The CDR3 spells CASSKAGGPQETQYF. The CDR3 nucleotides read TGTGCCAGCAGCAAAGCGGGGGGCCCACAAGAGACCCAGTACTTC. V gene TRBV21-1 combines with J gene TRBJ2-5. TRBV21-1 counts as a pseudogene. The CDR3 contains 15 residues.

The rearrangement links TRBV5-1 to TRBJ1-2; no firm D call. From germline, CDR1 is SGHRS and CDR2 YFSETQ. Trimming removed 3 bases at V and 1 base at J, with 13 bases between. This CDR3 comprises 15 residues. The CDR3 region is CASSSSKDGNYGYTF. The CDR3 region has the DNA TGCGCCAGCAGCTCCAGCAAGGACGGTAACTATGGCTACACCTTC.

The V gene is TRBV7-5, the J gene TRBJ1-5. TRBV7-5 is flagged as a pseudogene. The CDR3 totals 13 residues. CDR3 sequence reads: CVRSLRVGQPQHF. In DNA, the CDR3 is TGTGTCAGAAGCTTAAGGGTAGGCCAGCCCCAGCATTTT.

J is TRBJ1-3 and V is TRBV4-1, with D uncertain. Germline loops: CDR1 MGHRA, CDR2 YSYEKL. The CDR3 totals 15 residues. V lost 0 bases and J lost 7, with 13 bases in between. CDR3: CASSQEGSSRNTIYF. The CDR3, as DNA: TGCGCCAGCAGCCAAGAGGGCTCGAGCCGGAACACCATATATTTT.

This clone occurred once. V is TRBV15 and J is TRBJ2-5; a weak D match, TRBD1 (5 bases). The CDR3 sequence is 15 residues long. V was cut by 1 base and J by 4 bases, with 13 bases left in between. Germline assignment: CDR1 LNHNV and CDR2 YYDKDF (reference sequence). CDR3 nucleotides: TGTGCCACCAGCAGAGCCCTGCAGCAGGGAGAGACCCAGTACTTC. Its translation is CATSRALQQGETQYF. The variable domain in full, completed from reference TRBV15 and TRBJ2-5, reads DAMVIQNPRYQVTQFGKPVTLSCSQTLNHNVMYWYQQKSSQAPKLLFHYYDKDFNNEADTPDNFQSRRPNTSFCFLDIRSPGLGDTAMYLCATSRALQQGETQYFGPGTRLLVL.

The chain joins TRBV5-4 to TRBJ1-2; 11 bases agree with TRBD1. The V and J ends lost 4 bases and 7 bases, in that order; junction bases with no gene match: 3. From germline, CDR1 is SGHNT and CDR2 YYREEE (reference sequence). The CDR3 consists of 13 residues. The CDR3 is CASSRTGGSGYTF. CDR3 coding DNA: TGTGCCAGCAGCCGGACAGGGGGCAGTGGCTACACCTTC.

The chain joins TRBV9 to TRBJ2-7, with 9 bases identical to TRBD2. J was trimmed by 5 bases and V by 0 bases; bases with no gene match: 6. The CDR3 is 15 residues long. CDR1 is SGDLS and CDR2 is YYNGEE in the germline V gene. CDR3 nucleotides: TGTGCCAGCAGCGTAGGTCTAGCGGGACAGCACGAGCAGTACTTC. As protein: CASSVGLAGQHEQYF.

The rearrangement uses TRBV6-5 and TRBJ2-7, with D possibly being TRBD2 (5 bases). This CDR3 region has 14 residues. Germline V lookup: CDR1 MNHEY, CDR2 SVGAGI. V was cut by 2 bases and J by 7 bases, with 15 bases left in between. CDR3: CASSYSRGRGEQYF. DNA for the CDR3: TGTGCCAGCAGTTACAGCAGAGGGAGAGGGGAGCAGTACTTC.

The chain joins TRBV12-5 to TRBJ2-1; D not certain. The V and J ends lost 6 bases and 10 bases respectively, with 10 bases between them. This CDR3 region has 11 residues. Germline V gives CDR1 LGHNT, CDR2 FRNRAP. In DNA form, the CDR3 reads TGTGCTAGTGGCTTAGGACGGGAGCAGTTCTTC. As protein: CASGLGREQFF.

The CDR3 here is CASSYGDKSNEKLFF. As DNA, the CDR3 is TGTGCCAGCAGTTACGGGGACAAGTCAAATGAAAAACTGTTTTTT. The chain combines TRBV28 with TRBJ1-4, with D perhaps TRBD1 (6 bases). This CDR3 contains 15 residues. Germline V gene data show CDR1 as MDHEN and CDR2 as SYDVKM. Trimming removed 4 bases at V and 5 bases at J, with 14 bases between. Variable domain in full (rest from reference TRBV28 and TRBJ1-4): DVKVTQSSRYLVKRTGEKVFLECVQDMDHENMFWYRQDPGLGLRLIYFSYDVKMKEKGDIPEGYSVSREKKERFSLILESASTNQTSMYLCASSYGDKSNEKLFFGSGTQLSVL.

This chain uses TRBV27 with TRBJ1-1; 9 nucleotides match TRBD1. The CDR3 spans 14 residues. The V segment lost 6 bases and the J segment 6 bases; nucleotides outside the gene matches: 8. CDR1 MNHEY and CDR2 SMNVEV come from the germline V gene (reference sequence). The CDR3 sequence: CASSKPGQGAEAFF. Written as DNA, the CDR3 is TGTGCCAGCAGCAAACCGGGACAGGGTGCTGAAGCTTTCTTT.

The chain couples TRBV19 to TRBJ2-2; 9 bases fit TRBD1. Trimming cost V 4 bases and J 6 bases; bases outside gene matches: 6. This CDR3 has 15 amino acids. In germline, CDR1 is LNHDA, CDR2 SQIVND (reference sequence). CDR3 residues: CASSSGQGIAGELFF. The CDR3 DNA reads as TGTGCCAGTAGTAGTGGACAGGGGATCGCCGGGGAGCTGTTTTTT.

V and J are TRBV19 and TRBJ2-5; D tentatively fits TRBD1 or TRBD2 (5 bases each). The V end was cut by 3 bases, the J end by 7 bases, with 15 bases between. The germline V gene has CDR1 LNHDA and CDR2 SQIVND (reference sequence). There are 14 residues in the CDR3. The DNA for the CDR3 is TGTGCCAGTAGTATCGAAGCAGATGGGGGGACCCAGTACTTC. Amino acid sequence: CASSIEADGGTQYF.

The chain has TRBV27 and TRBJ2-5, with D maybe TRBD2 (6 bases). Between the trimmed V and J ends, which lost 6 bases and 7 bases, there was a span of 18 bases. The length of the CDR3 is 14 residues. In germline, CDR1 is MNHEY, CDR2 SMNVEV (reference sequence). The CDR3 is CASSHAVEGVTQYF. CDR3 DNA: TGTGCCAGCAGCCACGCCGTGGAGGGCGTGACCCAGTACTTC.

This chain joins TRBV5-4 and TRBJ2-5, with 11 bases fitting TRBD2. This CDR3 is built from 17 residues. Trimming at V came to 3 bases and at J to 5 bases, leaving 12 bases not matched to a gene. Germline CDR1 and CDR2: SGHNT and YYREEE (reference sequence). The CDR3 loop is CASSSYGLAGGEETQYF. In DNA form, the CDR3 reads TGTGCCAGCAGCTCCTACGGGCTAGCGGGAGGAGAGGAGACCCAGTACTTC.

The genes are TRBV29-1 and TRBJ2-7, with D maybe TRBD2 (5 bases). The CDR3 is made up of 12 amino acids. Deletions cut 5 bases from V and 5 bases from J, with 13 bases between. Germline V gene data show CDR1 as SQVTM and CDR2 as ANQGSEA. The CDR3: CSVLLHGDEQYF. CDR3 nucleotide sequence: TGCAGCGTTCTCCTACACGGGGACGAGCAGTACTTC.

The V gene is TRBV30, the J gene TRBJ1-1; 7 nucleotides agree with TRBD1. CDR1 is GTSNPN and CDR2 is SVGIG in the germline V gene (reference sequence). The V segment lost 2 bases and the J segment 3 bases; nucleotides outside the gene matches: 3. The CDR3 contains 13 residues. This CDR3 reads CAWSRGQYTEAFF. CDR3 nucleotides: TGTGCCTGGAGTAGGGGGCAGTACACTGAAGCTTTCTTT.

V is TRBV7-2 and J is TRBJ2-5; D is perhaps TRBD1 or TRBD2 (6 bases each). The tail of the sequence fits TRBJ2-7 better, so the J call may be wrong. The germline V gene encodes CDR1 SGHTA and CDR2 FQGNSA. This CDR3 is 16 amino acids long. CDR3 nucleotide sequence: TGTGCCAGCAGCTTAGTTGGGGGGCAGTCCTCCTACGAGCAGTACTTC. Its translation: CASSLVGGQSSYEQYF.

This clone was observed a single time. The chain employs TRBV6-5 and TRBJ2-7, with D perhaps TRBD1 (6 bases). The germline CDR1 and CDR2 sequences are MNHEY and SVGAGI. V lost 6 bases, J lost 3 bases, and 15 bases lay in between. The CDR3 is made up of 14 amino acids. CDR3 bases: TGTGCCAGCAGCCCTAGGGACATGCTCTACGAGCAGTACTTC. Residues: CASSPRDMLYEQYF.